This T cell receptor (beta chain) was identified in a study of blood T cell repertoires in COVID-19. Overall study context: From the United States, Italy and Spain came samples of acute and convalescent COVID-19. PBMCs, B-cell-depleted T cells, or T cells provided the cDNA or gDNA that made up the material.

In the original processing: For nucleated cells, counts were estimated from reference gene primer amplification. Libraries were prepared by immunoSEQ multiplex PCR; TCRdb keeps only in-frame clonotypes and omits some of them. The DNA was the basis for D and trimming; V, J and clone size are from that table. The table lists 110,000 to 150,000 clones, about 87% of them singletons. The sequencing sample was made of peripheral blood. This clonotype originated in a woman between 50 and 59 years old with acute or convalescent COVID-19.

In DNA, the CDR3 is TGTGCCAGTAGTAAGGGACTAGCGGGAGCCACCTCCTACAATGAGCAGTTCTTC. This encodes CASSKGLAGATSYNEQFF. The chain employs TRBV19 and TRBJ2-1; 14 nucleotides agree with TRBD2. V lost 4 bases, J lost 0 bases, and 5 bases stayed unmatched. The CDR3 contains 18 residues. In germline, CDR1 is LNHDA, CDR2 SQIVND (reference sequence).